A single TCR beta chain is shown here with its context. Its specific antigen is unknown. No much larger clone is present one base from it, and per-base qualities are unavailable. To sequence the TCRbeta CDR3 region, genomic DNA was isolated from the sorted cells. The immunoSEQ Assay was used for sequencing of TCRbeta CDR3 regions. Entries here come from immuneACCESS through TCRdb and include only in-frame sequences with V and J called. Some clones fail to appear in such tables; in the studies checked, an unresolved V gene covers under half of the shortfall, and the cause of the remainder is unknown. The sample data list fewer than 80,000 clones, and 80% to 85% of these were observed just once. The leading ten clones occupy 3.4% of the sample. The trial excluded patients who had a history of autoimmune disease or who were on systemic immunosuppression. Peripheral blood for TCR sequencing was drawn from every dose cohort at baseline, at cycle 4 day 1 and at cycle 7 day 1. The samples were drawn from a first-in-human, open-label, multicenter phase I dose-escalation trial of ivuxolimab. Adults with locally advanced or metastatic melanoma, renal cell, hepatocellular, or head and neck squamous cell carcinoma were enrolled in the trial. CD4+ and CD8+ T cells were sorted separately from peripheral blood before TCR sequencing.

The sample belongs to a study of OX40 agonist ivuxolimab in advanced cancers. Background for the entire study: The costimulatory receptor OX40 (CD134) was targeted by ivuxolimab, a fully human IgG2 agonistic monoclonal antibody. Intravenous ivuxolimab was administered to patients every 2 weeks at six dose levels: 0.01, 0.1, 0.3, 1.5, 3 and 10 mg/kg. Of the approximately 54 patients in dose escalation, about 20 had hepatocellular carcinoma, approximately 15 had melanoma, 9 had renal cell carcinoma and 9 had head and neck cancer. A male proportion of roughly 80% and a mean age of around 60 years, ranging from 23 to 79, were recorded for the dose-escalation cohort. Prior anti-PD-1, anti-PD-L1 or anti-CTLA-4 therapy was permitted, and checkpoint inhibitors had been received by around 40% of dose-escalation patients. Partial responses were achieved by three dose-escalation patients, of whom one had hepatocellular carcinoma and two had cutaneous melanoma. Peripheral TCRbeta sequencing was intended to test whether TCR sequence diversity was altered and clonal T-cell expansion was caused by ivuxolimab. The paper reports the monotherapy dose-escalation portion (N of about 52 patients) of the phase I ivuxolimab trial.

What the study reported, not specific to this receptor: Low levels of normalized T-cell clonal expansion were also seen in some nonresponding patients. After ivuxolimab, more expanded clones were found on average in CD8+ T cells than in CD4+ T cells. Partial responders in the 0.1-3.0 mg/kg groups had among the lowest normalized peripheral clonal expansion, especially among CD8+ T cells. At doses from 0.1 to 3.0 mg/kg, clonal expansion was seen in both CD4+ and CD8+ blood T cells between baseline and week 6. The antigen specificity of the clonally expanded peripheral T cells was not determined.

The TCR comes from an adult with an advanced solid tumor such as melanoma, head and neck, liver or kidney cancer. The specimen was CD4+ or CD8+ T cells sorted from blood, collected in a trial of the OX40 agonist ivuxolimab.

The nucleotides are TGCGCCAGCAGCCAAAACGCGAGAAACACCATATATTTT. Its protein reads: CASSQNARNTIYF. Rearrangement joined TRBV4-3 to TRBJ1-3, with the D gene uncertain. CDR1 LGHNA and CDR2 YSLEER are derived from the germline V gene. Relative to germline, V is 2 bases shorter and J is 5 bases shorter, with 7 bases between their ends. Measured from the cysteine to the phenylalanine, the CDR3 is 13 residues long. Solely the CDR3 DNA is kept, with 39 bases framed from the first base.